This entry describes one T cell receptor beta chain. Its specificity is unknown. The V and J ends lost 4 bases and 6 bases, in that order; junction bases with no gene match: 7. This CDR3 contains 14 residues. Per the germline V gene, CDR1 is MNHEY and CDR2 is SVGAGI. The sample originates from a study of cytomegalovirus exposure and HLA in healthy donors. Study-level information: The early release's HLA-typed donors yielded 65 million to 85 million unique TCRs. Study-wide findings and caveats: The study recorded about 150 TCR beta chains that were cytomegalovirus-associated. TCR beta V- and J-gene trimming was later associated with a missense DCLRE1C variant.

Vbeta (60) and Jbeta (13) primers were used in the PCR. Sequencing used immunoSEQ multiplex PCR; TCRdb keeps in-frame clones, though not all of them. The sample has approximately 150,000 clones; around 68% are singletons. Donors showed nominal health when sampled, although they likely had unrecorded immune exposures. Sample: PBMCs. The receptor was derived from a man younger than 40 in good health and CMV-seropositive. The chain combines TRBV6-5 with TRBJ2-7, with 9 positions matching TRBD1. The CDR3 spells CASSSRTGEAEQYF. In DNA form, the CDR3 reads TGTGCCAGCAGTTCCCGGACAGGGGAAGCCGAGCAGTACTTC.